These 22 T cell receptor beta chains share one sample of origin, sequenced in a study of neurological immune-mediated disorders. TCRdb re-analysed the 5' RACE reads in MiXCR, keeping a single row per CDR3 protein. The table shows 65,000 to 90,000 distinct CDR3 sequences, with 4% to 6% occurring only once. Sequenced: PBMCs. The receptors shown here come from a woman in her 30s with multiple sclerosis.

This clonotype was observed many times. The V call is TRBV11-2, the J call TRBJ2-4, with TRBD1 matching 7 bases. Trimming at V came to 5 bases and at J to 8 bases, leaving 15 bases not matched to a gene. Germline V CDR1 and CDR2: SGHAT, FQNNGV. The CDR3 has 16 residues. CDR3 coding DNA: TGTGCCAGCAGCCACCTCCGCTACAGGGGTAAAGACATTCAGTACTTC. Amino acids: CASSHLRYRGKDIQYF.

This clonotype was recorded many times. The J gene is TRBJ1-5, the V gene TRBV5-1; D remains unclear. The CDR3 extends over 13 amino acids. Trimming pared 0 bases from V and 3 bases from J, leaving 4 bases between. Germline values: CDR1 SGHRS, CDR2 YFSETQ. The CDR3 sequence is CASSLGDNQPQHF. The CDR3 nucleotides are TGCGCCAGCAGCTTGGGGGACAATCAGCCCCAGCATTTT. Variable domain in full (rest from reference TRBV5-1 and TRBJ1-5): KAGVTQTPRYLIKTRGQQVTLSCSPISGHRSVSWYQQTPGQGLQFLFEYFSETQRNKGNFPGRFSGRQFSNSRSEMNVSTLELGDSALYLCASSLGDNQPQHFGDGTRLSIL.

With respect to this clonotype: The CDR3 does not end in the conserved phenylalanine or tryptophan, so this is likely a read error. This chain uses TRBV4-1 with TRBJ2-7; no firm D call. This CDR3 region has 13 residues. Germline V gives CDR1 MGHRA, CDR2 YSYEKL. Trimming shortened V by 4 bases and J by 2 bases, and 9 bases separated the two germline ends. The CDR3 here is CASSLLGTYEQYL. CDR3 DNA: TGCGCCAGCAGCCTACTGGGAACCTACGAGCAGTACTTA.

The rearrangement links TRBV20-1 to TRBJ1-1; tentatively, D is TRBD1 (5 bases). V dropped 6 bases and J dropped 3 bases, with 14 bases sitting between them. The germline V gene encodes CDR1 DFQATT and CDR2 SNEGSKA (reference sequence). This CDR3 is 13 amino acids long. CDR3: CSARNQGHTEAFF. The CDR3, as DNA: TGCAGTGCCCGGAACCAGGGCCACACTGAAGCTTTCTTT.

The chain carries TRBV7-9 and TRBJ2-1, with 15 positions matching TRBD2. Germline CDR1 is SEHNR and CDR2 is FQNEAQ (reference sequence). Trimming cost V 4 bases and J 1 base; bases outside gene matches: 8. CDR3 length: 19 residues. The DNA for the CDR3 is TGTGCCAGCAGCTCGCCCGGGACTAGCGGGAGGATGTCCTACAATGAGCAGTTCTTC. This translates into CASSSPGTSGRMSYNEQFF.

The J gene is TRBJ2-7, the V gene TRBV6-4, with D possibly being TRBD1 (6 bases). The germline V gene has CDR1 MRHNA and CDR2 SNTAGT. The CDR3 loop spans 12 amino acids. CDR3 protein: CALLGDNYEQYV. The CDR3 DNA reads TGTGCTCTACTGGGGGACAACTACGAGCAATACGTC.

Comments on this clonotype: This may come from a read error, since a much larger clone is one base off. Because the CDR3 is missing its conserved closing phenylalanine or tryptophan, this is likely a read error. The chain links TRBV25-1 to TRBJ1-1, with D perhaps TRBD1 (6 bases). This CDR3 region has 13 residues. Between the trimmed V and J ends, which lost 2 bases and 7 bases, there was a span of 11 bases. Germline CDR1 is MGHDK and CDR2 is SYGVNS. The CDR3, as DNA: TGTGCCAGCAGTGAACCCGGACAGAGTGAAGCTTTCTCT. Translating gives CASSEPGQSEAFS.

This clonotype was seen ten or more times. This chain joins TRBV24-1 and TRBJ2-5; D may be TRBD1 (6 bases). CDR1 is KGHDR, CDR2 SFDVKD, per germline. CDR3 length: 14 residues. Trimming pared 4 bases from V and 5 bases from J, leaving 13 bases between. For the CDR3, the DNA is TGTGCCACCAGTGACCAGACAGGTGTGGAGACCCAGTACTTC. This codes for CATSDQTGVETQYF.

This clonotype was detected ten times or more. The chain employs TRBV10-2 and TRBJ2-3; D gene unclear. Germline loops: CDR1 WSHSY, CDR2 SAAADI. CDR3 length equals 15 residues. V lost 0 bases and J lost 6, with 13 bases in between. The CDR3 region has the DNA TGCGCCAGCAGTGAGTCGATGGGTAGCATGGATACGCAGTATTTT. As protein: CASSESMGSMDTQYF.

Many counts were recorded for this clonotype. This chain uses TRBV29-1 with TRBJ2-1, with 12 bases identical to TRBD1. V lost 4 bases and J lost 5; bases outside the gene matches: 3. The length of the CDR3 is 14 residues. The V gene's germline CDR1 is SQVTM and CDR2 ANQGSEA. The CDR3 loop is CSVGGDRGHNEQFF. In nucleotides, the CDR3 is TGCAGCGTTGGTGGGGACAGGGGGCACAATGAGCAGTTCTTC.

This clonotype was seen at least ten times. V gene TRBV7-9 combines with J gene TRBJ2-1, with TRBD2 matching 10 bases. Per the germline V gene, CDR1 is SEHNR and CDR2 is FQNEAQ (reference sequence). V dropped 5 bases and J dropped 8; count of bases not matched to a gene: 6. The CDR3 runs 14 residues. The CDR3 region has the DNA TGTGCCAGCAGCCCCCGGACTAGCGGCTATGAGCAGTTCTTC. Its translation: CASSPRTSGYEQFF.

The table lists this clonotype with many counts. The chain combines TRBV6-6 with TRBJ2-1; D possibly corresponds to TRBD2 (5 bases). Trimming took 0 bases from V and 8 from J, leaving 8 bases between them. This CDR3 has 13 amino acids. Germline CDR1 MNHNY, CDR2 SVGAGI (reference sequence). Here the CDR3 reads CASSYSRVDEQFF. The CDR3 region has the DNA TGTGCCAGCAGTTACTCGAGGGTCGATGAGCAGTTCTTC.

This clonotype was observed many times. The chain joins TRBV20-1 to TRBJ2-1; 7 bases are shared with TRBD1. Germline V gives CDR1 DFQATT, CDR2 SNEGSKA (reference sequence). V was pared by 6 bases and J by 3 bases, with 8 bases of the junction left unmatched. This CDR3 region has 14 residues. The CDR3 sequence: CSANPGQHYNEQFF. Here the CDR3 DNA reads TGCAGTGCAAATCCGGGACAGCACTACAATGAGCAGTTCTTC.

This clonotype was recorded at least ten times. CDR3 protein: CSAPGSSSISYNEQFF. In nucleotides, the CDR3 is TGCAGTGCTCCCGGGAGCTCCTCAATTTCATACAATGAGCAGTTCTTC. The rearrangement uses TRBV20-1 and TRBJ2-1; a possible D gene is TRBD2 (6 bases). Germline V gives CDR1 DFQATT, CDR2 SNEGSKA (reference sequence). V lost 5 bases, J lost 4 bases, and 21 bases lay in between. The CDR3 covers 16 residues.

This clonotype was seen repeatedly, ten times or more. The V gene is TRBV20-1, the J gene TRBJ1-2; D gene ambiguous. V was pared by 6 bases and J by 4 bases, with 9 bases between. Germline V gene data show CDR1 as DFQATT and CDR2 as SNEGSKA (reference sequence). CDR3 length: 11 amino acids. The CDR3 nucleotides read TGCAGTGCCCGGGGTCTCTATGGCTACACCTTC. Translating gives CSARGLYGYTF.

The chain couples TRBV4-1 to TRBJ2-1; TRBD2 aligns across 9 bases. After removal of 4 bases from V and 5 bases from J, the junction contained 9 bases not matched to a gene. Germline V gene data show CDR1 as MGHRA and CDR2 as YSYEKL. The CDR3 runs to 16 residues. CDR3 amino acids: CASSRLGTSLNNEQFF. Written as DNA, the CDR3 is TGCGCCAGCAGCCGGCTCGGGACTAGCCTCAACAATGAGCAGTTCTTC.

The chain employs TRBV27 and TRBJ1-5, with a possible D match to TRBD1 (6 bases). The CDR3 is 16 amino acids. V was shortened by 6 bases and J by 6 bases, with 21 bases between the two germline ends. Germline CDR1 is MNHEY and CDR2 is SMNVEV (reference sequence). CDR3 amino acids: CASSPTPRGASQPQHF. The CDR3 nucleotides are TGTGCCAGCAGCCCCACCCCCAGGGGAGCAAGTCAGCCCCAGCATTTT.

A word on this clonotype: This clone may be a read error of a much larger clone one base away. V gene TRBV20-1 combines with J gene TRBJ1-5; possible D gene TRBD1, 6 bases. Germline CDR1 is DFQATT and CDR2 is SNEGSKA (reference sequence). The CDR3 has 16 amino acids. This CDR3 reads CSARDRGLASNQHQHF. The CDR3 bases are TGCAGTGCTAGAGATAGGGGGTTGGCTTCCAATCAGCACCAGCATTTT.

This clonotype was recorded many times. The chain couples TRBV18 to TRBJ1-2, with 9 bases that match TRBD1. Unmatched junction bases numbered 6, after V lost 3 bases and J lost 4 bases. CDR3 length: 15 amino acids. Looked up from germline, CDR1 is KGHSH and CDR2 is LQKENI. The CDR3 bases are TGTGCCAGCTCACCTATGGGACAGGGTACCTATGGCTACACCTTC. Amino acid sequence: CASSPMGQGTYGYTF.

This clonotype has at least ten counts. The gene calls are TRBV20-1 and TRBJ2-1, with D tentatively TRBD2 (6 bases). Germline-derived CDR1 and CDR2 are DFQATT and SNEGSKA (reference sequence). V lost 4 bases and J lost 4, with 17 bases in between. This CDR3 is 15 amino acids long. The CDR3 region has the DNA TGCAGTGCTATCCCCTTTTCGGGAGATTACAATGAGCAGTTCTTC. Translation: CSAIPFSGDYNEQFF.

This clonotype was seen at least ten times. V usage is TRBV20-1 and J usage is TRBJ2-4; 14 positions agree with TRBD2. J lost 0 bases, V lost 6 bases, and 10 bases had no gene match. CDR1 is DFQATT, CDR2 SNEGSKA, per germline (reference sequence). The CDR3 sequence is 18 residues long. The CDR3 spells CSASRTSGGILAKNIQYF. CDR3 bases: TGCAGTGCGTCACGGACTAGCGGGGGGATCCTAGCCAAAAACATTCAGTACTTC.

This clonotype was seen at least ten times. This chain connects TRBV12-3 or TRBV12-4 to TRBJ1-2, with TRBD1 identical over 8 bases. V lost 6 bases, J lost 4 bases, and 4 bases stayed unmatched. The CDR3 loop spans 13 amino acids. The DNA for the CDR3 is TGTGCCAGCAGGTCGACAGGGGTCTATGGCTACACCTTC. As protein: CASRSTGVYGYTF.